Listed below are T cell receptor beta chains from one sample, sequenced in a study of T cells in Graves' hyperthyroidism and ophthalmopathy. TCRdb ran MiXCR on the multiplex PCR reads and lists one entry per CDR3 protein. The data hold 500,000 to 600,000 distinct CDR3 sequences, with 40% to 50% observed a single time. Sequenced material: peripheral blood or thyroid tissue (not recorded which). Receptors were obtained from an adult woman with Graves' disease, either hyperthyroidism or ophthalmopathy (not recorded which). Each CDR3 is given with its conserved first and last residue. Fields, in order: clone size, D gene, V gene, J gene, CDR3 DNA, CDR3 protein. A D gene is named only where the DNA matches it firmly. Not every row has a clone size; where given, it reads once, few, many or a size class.

few	TRBD1	TRBV10-2	TRBJ1-2	TGCGCCACGAGAACATCCGGGACAGGGAACTATGGCTACACCTTC	CATRTSGTGNYGYTF
once	.	TRBV7-6	TRBJ2-5	TGTGCCAGCACCTTTGGACAGACCGGCCAAGAGACCCAGTACTTC	CASTFGQTGQETQYF
many	TRBD1	TRBV5-8	TRBJ1-5	TGTGCCAGCAGCTTGGGGGACAGGGGGATTCAGCCCCAGCATTTT	CASSLGDRGIQPQHF
once	.	TRBV12-3/TRBV12-4	TRBJ2-5	TGTGCCAGCAGTTTTTGGGCGGGGCAAGAGACCCAGTACTTC	CASSFWAGQETQYF
few	.	TRBV7-8	TRBJ2-7	TGTGCCAGCAGCCTATTCCTGTTCGGAGGGGACTACGAGCAGTACTTC	CASSLFLFGGDYEQYF
.	.	TRBV7-2	TRBJ2-7	TGTGCCAGCAGCAATGGCTCCCGGGCTCCGTACGAGCAGTACTTC	CASSNGSRAPYEQYF
many	TRBD1	TRBV4-2	TRBJ1-2	TGTGCCAGCAGCCAAGATAGTAGGGGGCGAGGCTACACCTTC	CASSQDSRGRGYTF
many	TRBD2	TRBV7-3	TRBJ2-7	TGTGCCAGCAGTCTAGCGGGAACGAACGAGCAGTACTTC	CASSLAGTNEQYF
.	.	TRBV9	TRBJ1-1	TGCGCCAGCAGCGTAAACCCCGCCCGTAGGAACACTGAAGCTTTCTTT	CASSVNPARRNTEAFF
.	.	TRBV5-1	TRBJ1-1	TGCGCCAGCAGCTTGGATCCGGACATGAACACTGAAGCTTTCTTT	CASSLDPDMNTEAFF
.	TRBD1	TRBV2	TRBJ2-5	TGTGCCAGCAGTGAATATCCAGGGGGATACCAAGAGACCCAGTACTTC	CASSEYPGGYQETQYF
few	TRBD2	TRBV7-2	TRBJ2-6	TGTGCCGGCAGCCTCAATGCGGGAGGGGCTGGGGCCAACGTCCTGACTTTC	CAGSLNAGGAGANVLTF
.	.	TRBV2	TRBJ2-5	TGTGCCAGCAGTTACCCACCAAGCGGTATGGGGGAGACCCAGTACTTC	CASSYPPSGMGETQYF
.	.	TRBV7-8	TRBJ2-2	TGTGCCAGCAGCTTAGCGGAGGGAGGAAACACCGGGGAGCTGTTTTTT	CASSLAEGGNTGELFF
.	.	TRBV20-1	TRBJ2-7	TGCAGTGCTGGACGGGACGGCCAGTACTTC	CSAGRDGQYF
.	.	TRBV7-9	TRBJ2-2	TGTGCCAGCAGCTCACAAGGACGATCCGGGGAGCTGTTTTTT	CASSSQGRSGELFF
.	TRBD1	TRBV20-1	TRBJ2-7	TGCAGTGCTACGGGACAGGGGATGTCCTACGAGCAGTACTTC	CSATGQGMSYEQYF
few	.	TRBV2	TRBJ1-2	TGTGCCAGCAGATTCGGACACAACTATGGCTACACCTTC	CASRFGHNYGYTF
once	.	TRBV7-2	TRBJ1-1	TGTGCCAGCAGCTGGGGACGGCGGAACACTGAAGCTTTCTTT	CASSWGRRNTEAFF
few	TRBD1	TRBV7-9	TRBJ1-1	TGTGCCAGCAGCCCCGGGACAGGGGCGATGCGGACTGAAGCTTTCTTT	CASSPGTGAMRTEAFF
.	.	TRBV7-9	TRBJ2-2	TGTGCCAGCAGCTCCGACAGGAGTTCGAACACCGGGGAGCTGTTTTTT	CASSSDRSSNTGELFF
.	.	TRBV7-2	TRBJ1-2	TGTGCCAGCAGCTTGCCATTGGGGAACTATGGCTACACCTTC	CASSLPLGNYGYTF
.	TRBD1	TRBV9	TRBJ2-7	TGTGCCACCTCCCCGGGAGACAGGGGTGTCGAGCAGTACTTC	CATSPGDRGVEQYF
many	.	TRBV12-3/TRBV12-4	TRBJ1-6	TGTGCCAGCACCAGCACAAATAATTCACCCCTCCACTTT	CASTSTNNSPLHF
.	.	TRBV9	TRBJ1-1	TGTGTCAGCAGCGTAGTTCGGGAAACTGAGGCTTTCTTT	CVSSVVRETEAFF
few	.	TRBV29-1	TRBJ1-2	TGCAGCGTTGTCGGCCCTTATGGCTACACCTTC	CSVVGPYGYTF
.	.	TRBV28	TRBJ1-5	TGTGCCAGCAGTCCGGGACCGCCTAATCAGCCCCAGCATTTT	CASSPGPPNQPQHF
many	.	TRBV24-1	TRBJ2-7	TGTGCCACCAGGCCTGCTTTTAAGCAGTACTTC	CATRPAFKQYF
.	.	TRBV20-1	TRBJ1-2	TGCAGTGCTAGAGACCCCCCCGGCTACACCTTC	CSARDPPGYTF
once	TRBD1	TRBV7-8	TRBJ2-2	TGTGCCAGCAGCTCCCGACGGACAGGGGTCAACACCGGGGAGCTGTTTTTT	CASSSRRTGVNTGELFF
.	TRBD1	TRBV9	TRBJ1-5	TGTGCCAGCAGCTTGGGACAGCCAGGGAGACTCAATCAGCCCCGGCATTTT	CASSLGQPGRLNQPRHF
.	.	TRBV5-1	TRBJ1-5	TGCGCCAGCAGCTTGGATGGCAGGGGTAAGAATCAGCCCCAGCATTTT	CASSLDGRGKNQPQHF
.	.	TRBV7-9	TRBJ1-2	TGTGCCAGCAGCCCTCAACCCGAGGGCTACACCTTC	CASSPQPEGYTF
.	.	TRBV7-9	TRBJ2-7	TGTGCCAGCATGACTCGCAGCCTCTCCTACGAGCAGTACTTC	CASMTRSLSYEQYF
many	.	TRBV2	TRBJ2-5	TGTGCCAGCACCGAACAGGGATGGGATATGGAGACCCAGTACTTC	CASTEQGWDMETQYF
once	TRBD2	TRBV20-1	TRBJ2-7	TGCAGTGCTAGGTCGGGGGGGTTCTCCTACGAGCAGTACTTC	CSARSGGFSYEQYF
.	TRBD1	TRBV20-1	TRBJ2-7	TGCAGTGCTAAAGCCCCGGGACAGACCTACGAGCAGTACTTC	CSAKAPGQTYEQYF
.	TRBD1	TRBV7-6	TRBJ1-4	TGTGCCAGTAGCTTAGCGTTGGCCAGGGGGCAGAATGAAAAACTGTTTTTT	CASSLALARGQNEKLFF
many	.	TRBV12-3/TRBV12-4	TRBJ2-5	TGTGCCAGCAGTTTGGCCAGGGTGAAAGAGACCCAGTACTTC	CASSLARVKETQYF
many	.	TRBV7-2	TRBJ2-2	TGTGCCAGCAGCTTAGTCGTAGGGGCAACCGGGGAGCTGTTTTTT	CASSLVVGATGELFF
.	TRBD1	TRBV20-1	TRBJ2-2	TGCGGTGCTCGACAGGGAAGCGCGAACACCGGGGAGCTGTTTTTT	CGARQGSANTGELFF
many	TRBD1	TRBV7-6	TRBJ2-5	TGTGCCAGCAGCTTGGATTCCGGGACAGGGGTCCTGAAGACCCAGTACTTC	CASSLDSGTGVLKTQYF
.	.	TRBV5-6	TRBJ2-5	TGTGCCAGCAGCTTGGAGTTGACGGGAGGGGGCCCAGAGACCCAGTACTTC	CASSLELTGGGPETQYF
many	.	TRBV29-1	TRBJ2-7	TGCAGCGTTGGCCGGCCGACAGCTCAGCCCTACGAGCAGTACTTC	CSVGRPTAQPYEQYF
.	TRBD1	TRBV29-1	TRBJ2-2	TGCAGCGTTGCGGGACAGGCTACCGGGGAGCTGTTTTTT	CSVAGQATGELFF
.	TRBD1	TRBV14	TRBJ1-2	TGTGCCAGCAGCCAAGTCGCCGGGACAGGGAACGGCTACACCTTC	CASSQVAGTGNGYTF
few	.	TRBV5-1	TRBJ1-1	TGCGCCAGCAGCTCAGGAGGAGGGAACACTGAAGCTTTCTTT	CASSSGGGNTEAFF
.	TRBD1	TRBV19	TRBJ1-5	TGTGCCAGTACGGGACAGGGGATCGGCCAGCCCCAGCATTTT	CASTGQGIGQPQHF
few	.	TRBV7-2	TRBJ1-1	TGTGCCAGCAGCGCCGACAGGACGGGAGGGACTGAAGCTTTCTTT	CASSADRTGGTEAFF
few	.	TRBV30	TRBJ1-5	TGTGCCTGGAGTGGACAGGTCGGTCAGCCCCAGCATTTT	CAWSGQVGQPQHF
many	.	TRBV2	TRBJ1-1	TGTGCCAGCAGTGAATACAGAGGAGAAGCTTTCTTT	CASSEYRGEAFF